This T cell receptor beta chain emerged from a study of T cell responses to AZD1222 COVID-19 vaccine. The method was immunoSEQ multiplex PCR; TCRdb's version includes in-frame clones alone and lacks a portion of them. The data show about 190,000 clones, 94% seen once. Germline V gene sequence: CDR1 LNHNV, CDR2 YYDKDF (reference sequence). V was clipped by 4 bases and J by 5 bases; unmatched bases: 8. This CDR3 is 15 amino acids long. The source of this sequence is an adult in good health. This sequence joins TRBV15 and TRBJ2-3, with 8 positions matching TRBD2. The sequences come from peripheral blood, collected on day 0 of AZD1222 vaccination. The DNA for the CDR3 is TGTGCCACCAGCAAGCCGGCGGGAGGCCTAGATACGCAGTATTTT. Its protein product is CATSKPAGGLDTQYF.